These 32 T cell receptor beta chains were sequenced from one sample in a study of blood T cell repertoires in COVID-19. Here immunoSEQ multiplex PCR was the method, and the copy in TCRdb shows in-frame clones only, minus some. The data show a few hundred thousand clones, 75% to 85% seen once. The specimen sequenced was peripheral blood. These receptors were taken from a woman in her twenties or thirties with COVID-19, enrolled during active disease.

This CDR3 is CASSPGTVKNQPQHF. CDR3 in DNA: TGTGCCAGCAGCCCGGGGACAGTCAAAAATCAGCCCCAGCATTTT. The chain has TRBV16 and TRBJ1-5; TRBD1 aligns across 7 bases. Unmatched junction bases numbered 7, after V lost 4 bases and J lost 4 bases. Germline CDR1 and CDR2: KGHSY and FQNENV. CDR3 size: 15 residues. The full variable domain, rest sourced from reference TRBV16 and TRBJ1-5, is GEEVAQTPKHLVRGEGQKAKLYCAPIKGHSYVFWYQQVLKNEFKFLISFQNENVFDETGMPKERFSAKCLPNSPCSLEIQATKLEDSAVYFCASSPGTVKNQPQHFGDGTRLSIL.

On this clone: Other DNA sequences in this sample translate to the same CDR3. V usage is TRBV15 and J usage is TRBJ1-1, with D unresolved. The CDR3 consists of 14 residues. Deletions cut 0 bases from V and 3 bases from J, with 8 bases between. Germline V gives CDR1 LNHNV, CDR2 YYDKDF (reference sequence). The CDR3 DNA sequence: TGTGCCACCAGCAGAGATCGAGCTTACACTGAAGCTTTCTTT. Protein product: CATSRDRAYTEAFF.

The J gene is TRBJ1-2, the V gene TRBV28, with D maybe TRBD1 (5 bases). CDR3 size: 17 residues. The germline V gene has CDR1 MDHEN and CDR2 SYDVKM. The V gene lost 1 base and the J gene lost 4 bases, with 19 bases spanning the gap. CDR3 nucleotide sequence: TGTGCCAGCAGTTTATTCGATGGCGCGGGGCTACGCTATGGCTACACCTTC. Translating it yields CASSLFDGAGLRYGYTF.

The chain combines TRBV10-1 with TRBJ1-5; D may be TRBD1 (6 bases). This CDR3 is built from 19 residues. From germline, CDR1 is WNHNN and CDR2 SYGVQD (reference sequence). V was shortened by 0 bases and J by 0 bases, with 18 bases between the two germline ends. CDR3 protein: CASSESDSLRQASNQPQHF. For the CDR3, the DNA is TGCGCCAGCAGTGAGTCGGATTCCCTAAGACAGGCTAGCAATCAGCCCCAGCATTTT.

This chain connects TRBV2 to TRBJ1-2; 7 bases agree with TRBD1. Germline CDR1 reads SNHLY; CDR2 reads FYNNEI. This CDR3 comprises 14 residues. J was trimmed by 7 bases and V by 2 bases; bases with no gene match: 7. The CDR3 region is CASSETTGAVGYTF. The DNA for the CDR3 is TGTGCCAGCAGTGAAACCACAGGGGCGGTTGGCTACACCTTC.

The chain carries TRBV7-3 and TRBJ2-5, with a weak D call TRBD1 (5 bases). The V end was cut by 6 bases, the J end by 5 bases, with 13 bases between. The CDR3 covers 13 residues. Germline-derived CDR1 and CDR2 are SGHTA and FQGTGA. The CDR3: CASSPGSGETQYF. The CDR3 bases are TGTGCCAGCAGTCCAGGGTCTGGCGAGACCCAGTACTTC.

The J gene is TRBJ2-1, the V gene TRBV5-6; tentatively, D is TRBD2 (7 bases). The CDR3 runs 12 residues. Trimming shortened V by 0 bases and J by 15 bases, and 13 bases separated the two germline ends. Germline V gene sequence: CDR1 SGHDT, CDR2 YYEEEE. CDR3 protein: CASSLAQGRVFF. For the CDR3, the DNA is TGTGCCAGCAGCTTGGCCCAGGGGAGGGTGTTCTTC.

This clone was counted between two and nine times. CDR3 bases: TGTGCCAGTAGTATTTTAACAGGGAATGGCTACACCTTC. Translated: CASSILTGNGYTF. The chain has TRBV19 and TRBJ1-2; weak D call: TRBD1 (6 bases). Germline CDR1 is LNHDA and CDR2 is SQIVND (reference sequence). Trimming pared 3 bases from V and 6 bases from J, leaving 11 bases between. This CDR3 is built from 13 residues. The full variable domain, completed using reference TRBV19 and TRBJ1-2, is DGGITQSPKYLFRKEGQNVTLSCEQNLNHDAMYWYRQDPGQGLRLIYYSQIVNDFQKGDIAEGYSVSREKKESFPLTVTSAQKNPTAFYLCASSILTGNGYTFGSGTRLTVV.

As DNA, the CDR3 is TGTGCCAGCAGTCCGACAGGGATAGGCTATGGCTACACCTTC. Translated, it gives CASSPTGIGYGYTF. The chain carries TRBV28 and TRBJ1-2; 7 positions agree with TRBD1. Germline lookup yields CDR1 MDHEN and CDR2 SYDVKM. The CDR3 spans 14 residues. J lost 4 bases, V lost 5 bases, and 7 bases had no gene match.

The J gene is TRBJ1-5, the V gene TRBV20-1; perhaps TRBD1 as D (5 bases). The V gene lost 3 bases and the J gene lost 6 bases, with 12 bases spanning the gap. Per germline, CDR1 DFQATT and CDR2 SNEGSKA (reference sequence). CDR3 length equals 13 residues. The CDR3 DNA reads as TGCAGTGCTAGTTCGGGGGATCGTCAGCCCCAGCATTTT. Residues: CSASSGDRQPQHF.

V gene TRBV15 combines with J gene TRBJ2-2, with D possibly matching TRBD2 (5 bases). CDR1 and CDR2 (germline): LNHNV, YYDKDF (reference sequence). CDR3 size: 18 residues. V was trimmed by 5 bases and J by 0 bases, leaving 19 bases between them. CDR3 sequence reads: CATSGYMGRGTNTGELFF. CDR3 DNA: TGTGCCACCAGCGGCTACATGGGCCGGGGAACGAACACCGGGGAGCTGTTTTTT.

CDR3 in amino acids: CASSLESVNYGYTF. The CDR3 DNA is TGCGCCAGCAGCTTGGAGTCAGTCAACTATGGCTACACCTTC. The chain has TRBV5-1 and TRBJ1-2; D unclear. The CDR3 is made up of 14 amino acids. Germline V lookup: CDR1 SGHRS, CDR2 YFSETQ. Trimming removed 0 bases at V and 2 bases at J, with 8 bases between.

This chain links TRBV7-3 with TRBJ2-2, with TRBD2 matching over 13 bases. Germline trimming cut 0 bases from V and 2 bases from J; bases unmatched to any gene: 3. The CDR3 is 18 residues long. Germline V gene sequence: CDR1 SGHTA, CDR2 FQGTGA. CDR3 protein: CASSLTGLAGTNTGELFF. CDR3 in DNA: TGTGCCAGCAGCTTAACGGGACTAGCGGGGACAAACACCGGGGAGCTGTTTTTT.

In this sample, this clone turned up a few times. The chain uses TRBV4-3 and TRBJ1-1; D may be TRBD1 (6 bases). This CDR3 comprises 18 residues. The V end lost 3 bases, the J end lost 0 bases, and 20 bases lay between the germline ends. The germline CDR1 and CDR2 sequences are LGHNA and YSLEER. The CDR3 is CASSQRQVSAGMNTEAFF. The CDR3 nucleotides read TGCGCCAGCAGCCAGAGACAGGTGAGCGCCGGGATGAACACTGAAGCTTTCTTT.

CDR3: CATSDPRMGVAKQYF. CDR3 bases: TGTGCCACCAGTGACCCCCGCATGGGAGTTGCAAAGCAGTACTTC. The genes are TRBV24-1 and TRBJ2-7, with TRBD2 as a possible D gene (5 bases). CDR1 KGHDR and CDR2 SFDVKD come from the germline V gene. The length of the CDR3 is 15 residues. With 4 bases removed from V and 8 bases from J, the gap between germline ends came to 20 bases.

This clone was seen more than once but under ten times. The chain links TRBV5-1 to TRBJ1-2; D ambiguous. Trimming shortened V by 4 bases and J by 0 bases, and 10 bases separated the two germline ends. The CDR3 runs to 14 residues. CDR1 SGHRS and CDR2 YFSETQ come from the germline V gene. The CDR3 DNA reads TGCGCCAGCAGCCAGGACTCATCTAACTATGGCTACACCTTC. This encodes CASSQDSSNYGYTF.

The rearrangement uses TRBV6-5 and TRBJ1-4; D unclear. CDR1 and CDR2 (germline): MNHEY, SVGAGI. The CDR3 extends over 15 amino acids. Trimming removed 6 bases from V and 5 bases from J, with 16 bases in between. CDR3 DNA sequence: TGTGCCAGCAGGGTCCCCGGGGTATTGAATGAAAAACTGTTTTTT. Amino acids: CASRVPGVLNEKLFF.

This clone was observed a handful of times. The V and J genes are TRBV2 and TRBJ2-3; D may be TRBD2 (5 bases). V dropped 2 bases and J dropped 0 bases, with 12 bases sitting between them. Germline V gene data show CDR1 as SNHLY and CDR2 as FYNNEI. The length of the CDR3 is 16 residues. The CDR3 sequence: CASSESLGGSTDTQYF. DNA of the CDR3: TGTGCCAGCAGTGAAAGCCTTGGCGGGAGCACAGATACGCAGTATTTT.

The DNA for the CDR3 is TGTGCCAGCGGGAGGGGGGACCTCTTCACACGTGAGCAGTTCTTC. The encoded protein is CASGRGDLFTREQFF. V usage is TRBV11-3 and J usage is TRBJ2-1; D may be TRBD2 (7 bases). V lost 8 bases, J lost 9 bases, and 23 bases lay in between. Per the germline V gene, CDR1 is SGHNT and CDR2 is YENEEA. The CDR3 runs 15 residues.

This chain uses TRBV3-1 (or the pseudogene TRBV3-2) with TRBJ2-5, with 9 bases matching TRBD2. V gave up 4 bases and J gave up 0 bases; unmatched junction bases: 6. This CDR3 region has 16 residues. Germline V gene data show CDR1 as LGHDT and CDR2 as YNNKEL (reference sequence). The CDR3 DNA reads TGTGCCAGCAGCCCCCTTGGCGGGGGGGACCAAGAGACCCAGTACTTC. Protein product: CASSPLGGGDQETQYF.

This chain joins TRBV4-3 and TRBJ2-3; 7 bases match TRBD1. Germline values: CDR1 LGHNA, CDR2 YSLEER. J lost 3 bases, V lost 0 bases, and 6 bases had no gene match. The CDR3 runs 16 residues. CDR3 sequence reads: CASSQDGSGGTDTQYF. CDR3 DNA: TGCGCCAGCAGCCAAGATGGGTCAGGGGGAACAGATACGCAGTATTTT.

The chain recombines TRBV5-4 with TRBJ1-2; D not resolved. This CDR3 has 13 residues. The V gene's germline CDR1 is SGHNT and CDR2 YYREEE (reference sequence). Trimming took 1 base from V and 2 from J, leaving 6 bases between them. CDR3 sequence reads: CASSLSPNYGYTF. CDR3 DNA sequence: TGTGCCAGCAGCTTGAGCCCGAACTATGGCTACACCTTC.

A single count supports this clone. The rearrangement uses TRBV19 and TRBJ1-4, with 8 bases fitting TRBD1. In germline, CDR1 is LNHDA, CDR2 SQIVND (reference sequence). The J segment lost 5 bases and the V segment lost 8 bases, leaving 1 base of the junction unmatched. The CDR3 sequence is 12 residues long. The CDR3: CASHRGNEKLFF. For the CDR3, the DNA is TGTGCCAGTCACAGGGGGAATGAAAAACTGTTTTTT.

The chain links TRBV7-9 to TRBJ1-4, with 9 bases lining up with TRBD1. V dropped 4 bases and J dropped 7; count of bases not matched to a gene: 7. Looked up from germline, CDR1 is SEHNR and CDR2 is FQNEAQ (reference sequence). CDR3 length: 15 residues. CDR3 sequence: CASSYGTGMSEKLFF. The CDR3 DNA sequence: TGTGCCAGCAGCTATGGGACAGGGATGAGTGAAAAACTGTTTTTT.

The chain recombines TRBV12-3 or TRBV12-4 with TRBJ2-7, with D perhaps TRBD1 (6 bases). Trimming took off 7 bases at V and 7 bases at J, with 14 bases between the two ends. The CDR3 is 12 residues long. The CDR3 coding sequence is TGTGCCAGCAAAGGGGTTCAGGGGGAGCAGTACTTC. Translating gives CASKGVQGEQYF.

The J gene is TRBJ2-7, the V gene TRBV7-9; 7 nucleotides agree with TRBD1. Germline V gene data show CDR1 as SEHNR and CDR2 as FQNEAQ (reference sequence). This CDR3 region has 15 residues. Unmatched junction bases numbered 6, after V lost 1 base and J lost 3 bases. CDR3 bases: TGTGCCAGCAGCTTAGAGGGGGCGCAGGGCTACGAGCAGTACTTC. This sequence encodes CASSLEGAQGYEQYF.

This chain links TRBV7-3 with TRBJ2-5; TRBD2 might be the D (6 bases). Per the germline V gene, CDR1 is SGHTA and CDR2 is FQGTGA. CDR3 length: 17 amino acids. The V gene lost 2 bases and the J gene lost 2 bases, with 18 bases spanning the gap. In nucleotides, the CDR3 is TGTGCCAGCAGCTTAGGTTTTCGGGGGTCGATTCAAGAGACCCAGTACTTC. This gives the protein CASSLGFRGSIQETQYF.

The rearrangement joins TRBV27 to TRBJ1-4, with D uncertain. CDR3 length: 15 amino acids. Per the germline V gene, CDR1 is MNHEY and CDR2 is SMNVEV (reference sequence). Trimming took 2 bases from V and 5 from J, leaving 12 bases between them. CDR3 DNA sequence: TGTGCCAGCAGTTTAGGTGACTCACTAAATGAAAAACTGTTTTTT. Its protein product is CASSLGDSLNEKLFF.

This sequence joins TRBV19 and TRBJ2-5, with 10 bases identical to TRBD1. V was pared by 10 bases and J by 4 bases, with 3 bases of the junction left unmatched. This CDR3 is 12 amino acids long. CDR1 is LNHDA, CDR2 SQIVND, per germline (reference sequence). Written as DNA, the CDR3 is TGTGCCACCCGGGACAGGGGAGAGACCCAGTACTTC. This sequence encodes CATRDRGETQYF.

This chain connects TRBV7-2 to TRBJ2-7; TRBD1 is a possible D gene (6 bases). CDR1 and CDR2 from the germline V gene are SGHTA and FQGNSA. The V gene lost 1 base and the J gene lost 5 bases, with 12 bases spanning the gap. The CDR3 runs 14 residues. The DNA of the CDR3 is TGTGCCAGCAGCTTAGGGGCAGGGGTCCACGAGCAGTACTTC. This codes for CASSLGAGVHEQYF.

The V call is TRBV6-1, the J call TRBJ1-1; D possibly corresponds to TRBD1 (6 bases). This CDR3 contains 17 residues. Trimming pared 1 base from V and 0 bases from J, leaving 15 bases between. The V gene's germline CDR1 is MNHNS and CDR2 SASEGT. The CDR3 is CASSEDPRTAMNTEAFF. The CDR3 nucleotides are TGTGCCAGCAGTGAAGATCCCCGGACAGCGATGAACACTGAAGCTTTCTTT.

The J gene is TRBJ2-1, the V gene TRBV19; D is ambiguous. In germline, CDR1 is LNHDA, CDR2 SQIVND (reference sequence). The CDR3 sequence is 12 residues long. Trimming took 7 bases from V and 3 from J, leaving 7 bases between them. Written as DNA, the CDR3 is TGTGCCAGTACCCTTAACTACAATGAGCAGTTCTTC. Its protein product is CASTLNYNEQFF.